The 2 T cell receptor beta chains given below trace back to one sample, sequenced in a study of blood T cell repertoires in COVID-19. Only in-frame clones appear in the TCRdb table, and some are missing; sequencing was by immunoSEQ multiplex PCR. Here the sample spans about 280,000 clones, roughly 91% being singletons. The sample consisted of peripheral blood. Every receptor here comes from a man aged 35-49 years with acute or convalescent COVID-19.

The chain recombines TRBV3-1 (or the pseudogene TRBV3-2) with TRBJ1-5; TRBD1 is a possible D gene (5 bases). This CDR3 contains 15 residues. The ends were cut back, 4 bases at V and 5 bases at J, with 15 bases in the middle. The V gene's germline CDR1 is LGHDT and CDR2 YNNKEL (reference sequence). DNA for the CDR3: TGTGCCAGCAGCCCTAGGGGCTTCAATTATCAGCCCCAGCATTTT. This codes for CASSPRGFNYQPQHF.

The V gene is TRBV7-2, the J gene TRBJ2-1, with 7 bases fitting TRBD1. This CDR3 has 14 amino acids. CDR1 and CDR2 from the germline V gene are SGHTA and FQGNSA. V shed 5 bases and J 5 bases; nucleotides not matched to a gene: 6. CDR3 sequence: CASSPRTGNNEQFF. In nucleotides, the CDR3 is TGTGCCAGCAGCCCAAGGACAGGAAACAATGAGCAGTTCTTC. The whole variable domain, remainder taken from reference TRBV7-2 and TRBJ2-1, is GAGVSQSPSNKVTEKGKDVELRCDPISGHTALYWYRQSLGQGLEFLIYFQGNSAPDKSGLPSDRFSAERTGGSVSTLTIQRTQQEDSAVYLCASSPRTGNNEQFFGPGTRLTVL.